This T cell receptor beta chain was sequenced during a study of T cell changes during pregnancy in multiple sclerosis. The protocol was immunoSEQ multiplex PCR, while the TCRdb copy is restricted to in-frame clones and leaves out a portion. The table has approximately 70,000 clones, roughly 91% seen once. With V trimmed by 2 bases and J by 6 bases, 9 bases remained unmatched. CDR1 and CDR2 from the germline V gene are SGHRS and YFSETQ. The CDR3 extends over 16 amino acids. The TCR originated in a female donor in good health, enrolled as a control in a pregnancy study. The V call is TRBV5-1, the J call TRBJ2-2; 8 bases align to TRBD2. This specimen consisted of peripheral blood, obtained in the third trimester of pregnancy. Here the CDR3 DNA reads TGCGCCAGCAGCTTTGGCGGGGGGATGGAGGCCGGGGAGCTGTTTTTT. Translating gives CASSFGGGMEAGELFF.